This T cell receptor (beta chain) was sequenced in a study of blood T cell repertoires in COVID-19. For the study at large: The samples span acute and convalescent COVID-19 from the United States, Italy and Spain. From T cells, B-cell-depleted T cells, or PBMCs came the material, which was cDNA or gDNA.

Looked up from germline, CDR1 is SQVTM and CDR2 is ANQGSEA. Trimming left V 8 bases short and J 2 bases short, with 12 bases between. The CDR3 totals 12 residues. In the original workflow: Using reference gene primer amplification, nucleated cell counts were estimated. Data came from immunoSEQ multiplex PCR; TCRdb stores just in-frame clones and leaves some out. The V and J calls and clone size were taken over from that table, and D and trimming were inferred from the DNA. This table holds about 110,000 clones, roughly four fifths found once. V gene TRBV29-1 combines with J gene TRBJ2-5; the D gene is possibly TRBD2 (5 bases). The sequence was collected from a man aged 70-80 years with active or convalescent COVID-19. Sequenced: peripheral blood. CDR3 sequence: CSSLSGQETQYF. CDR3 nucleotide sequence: TGCAGCTCCCTATCGGGGCAAGAGACCCAGTACTTC.